This TCR beta chain came from a study of cytomegalovirus exposure and HLA in healthy donors. For the study at large: One earlier analysis, a look at about 179 million T cells, found about 110 million unique TCR beta sequences.

Whole-study results and caveats: It was 150 to 200 TCR beta chains that were listed as cytomegalovirus-associated. Highly shared sequence variants in one cluster were likely a sequencing artifact.

With 60 Vbeta and 13 Jbeta primers, the PCR was carried out. Sequencing was performed with immunoSEQ multiplex PCR; in TCRdb, only in-frame clones are kept and a portion is missing. This sample has approximately 130,000 clones, with 70% to 75% found just once. As for this clone: Its antigen is as yet unknown.

Germline V gene data show CDR1 as LGHNA and CDR2 as YNFKEQ. J gave up 4 bases and V 4 bases, and 5 bases lay outside the gene matches. This CDR3 is built from 15 residues. The gene calls are TRBV4-2 and TRBJ2-3, with TRBD1 matching 10 bases. The receptor was isolated from a man aged 30-40 years in good health and CMV-seronegative. The sample comprised PBMCs. CDR3 DNA sequence: TGTGCCAGCAGCCCAGCCGGGACAGGGGCAGATACGCAGTATTTT. Its translation: CASSPAGTGADTQYF.